This T cell receptor (beta chain) was recovered during a study of shared clonotypes between healthy human individuals. Regarding this clone: What it binds is unknown. The sample holds other DNA sequences that translate to the same CDR3.

The assay was immunoSEQ multiplex PCR, and TCRdb's table has in-frame clones only and misses some. The repertoire holds roughly 2.5 million clones, with around 94% as singletons. This CDR3 comprises 14 residues. V shed 0 bases and J shed 1 base, with 10 bases lying between them. CDR1 and CDR2 (germline): GTSNPN, SVGIG (reference sequence). Overall study findings and caveats: The generation probabilities recorded for non-shared clonotypes fell below those of clonotypes shared by all four donors.

The TCR was taken from a man between 18 and 29 years old in good health. The sample taken for sequencing was naive CD4+ T cells sorted from blood. Subset indicated: CD45RA+ positively selected. The chain links TRBV30 to TRBJ2-7; TRBD2 is a possible D gene (7 bases). DNA for the CDR3: TGTGCCTGGAGTGTAGGGGGGGGATCCTACGAGCAGTACTTC. Encoded protein: CAWSVGGGSYEQYF.